The entry that follows covers one TCR beta chain sequence. Antigen unknown. Clones were read by immunoSEQ multiplex PCR, and TCRdb kept only the in-frame ones, dropping some. This table holds approximately 150,000 clones, around 90% found once. The source of the sample is a study of T cell responses to AZD1222 COVID-19 vaccine. About the research overall: Pooling of second doses given at about 4 or about 12 weeks was done. Study-wide findings and caveats: Spike-specific TCR breadth and depth rose after two AZD1222 doses. Nearly half of spike-specific TCRs reportedly target unmutated variant regions.

The V gene's germline CDR1 is MNHEY and CDR2 SVGAGI. J lost 8 bases, V lost 6 bases, and 6 bases had no gene match. This CDR3 has 13 residues. The receptor's source is an adult in good health. The specimen comprised peripheral blood, sampled on day 0 of AZD1222 vaccination. This chain joins TRBV6-5 and TRBJ1-4; TRBD1 aligns across 7 bases. The CDR3 nucleotides are TGTGCCAGCAGCACAGGGGATGGCGAAAAACTGTTTTTT. Translation: CASSTGDGEKLFF.